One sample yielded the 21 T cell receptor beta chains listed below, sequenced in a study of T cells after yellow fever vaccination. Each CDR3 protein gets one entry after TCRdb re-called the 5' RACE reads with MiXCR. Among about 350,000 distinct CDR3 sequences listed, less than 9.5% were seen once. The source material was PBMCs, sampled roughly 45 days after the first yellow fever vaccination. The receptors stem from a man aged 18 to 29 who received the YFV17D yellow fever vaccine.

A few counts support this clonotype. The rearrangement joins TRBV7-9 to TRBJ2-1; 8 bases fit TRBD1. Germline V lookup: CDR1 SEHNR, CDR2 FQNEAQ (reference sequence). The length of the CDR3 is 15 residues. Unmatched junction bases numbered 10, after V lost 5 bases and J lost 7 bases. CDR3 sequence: CASSTPDRGRNEQFF. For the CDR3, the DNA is TGTGCCAGCAGCACGCCAGACAGGGGACGGAATGAGCAGTTCTTC.

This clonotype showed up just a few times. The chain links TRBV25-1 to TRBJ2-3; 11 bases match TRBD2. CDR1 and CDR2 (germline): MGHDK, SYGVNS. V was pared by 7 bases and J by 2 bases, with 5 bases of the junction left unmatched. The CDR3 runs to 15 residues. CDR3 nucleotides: TGTGCCAGCAATGTAGCGGGGGGGTCCACAGATACGCAGTATTTT. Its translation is CASNVAGGSTDTQYF.

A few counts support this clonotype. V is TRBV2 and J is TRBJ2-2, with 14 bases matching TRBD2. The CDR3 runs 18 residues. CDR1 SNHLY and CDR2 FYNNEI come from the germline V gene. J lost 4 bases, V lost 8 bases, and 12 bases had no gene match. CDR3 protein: CASEGTSGGPGRTGELFF. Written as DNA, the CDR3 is TGTGCCAGCGAGGGGACTAGCGGGGGCCCAGGACGCACCGGGGAGCTGTTTTTT.

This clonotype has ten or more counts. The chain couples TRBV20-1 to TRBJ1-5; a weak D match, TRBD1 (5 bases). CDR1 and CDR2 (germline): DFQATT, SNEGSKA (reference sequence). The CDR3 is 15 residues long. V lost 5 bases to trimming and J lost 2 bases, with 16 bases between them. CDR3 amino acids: CSALSGANGNQPQHF. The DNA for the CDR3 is TGCAGTGCTCTGTCCGGGGCGAACGGCAATCAGCCCCAGCATTTT.

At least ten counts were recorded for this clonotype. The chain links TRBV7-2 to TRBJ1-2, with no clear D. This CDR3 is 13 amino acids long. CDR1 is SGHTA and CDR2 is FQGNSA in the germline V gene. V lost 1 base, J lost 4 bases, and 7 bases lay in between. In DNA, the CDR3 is TGTGCCAGCAGCTTAGATAGCTCCTATGGCTACACCTTC. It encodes CASSLDSSYGYTF. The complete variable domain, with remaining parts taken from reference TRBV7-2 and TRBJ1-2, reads GAGVSQSPSNKVTEKGKDVELRCDPISGHTALYWYRQSLGQGLEFLIYFQGNSAPDKSGLPSDRFSAERTGGSVSTLTIQRTQQEDSAVYLCASSLDSSYGYTFGSGTRLTVV.

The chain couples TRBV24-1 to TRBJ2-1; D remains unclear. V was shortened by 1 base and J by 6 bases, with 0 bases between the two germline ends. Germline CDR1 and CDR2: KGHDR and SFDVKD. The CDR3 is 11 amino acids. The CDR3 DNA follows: TGTGCCACCAGTGATTTCAATGAGCAGTTCTTC. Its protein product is CATSDFNEQFF.

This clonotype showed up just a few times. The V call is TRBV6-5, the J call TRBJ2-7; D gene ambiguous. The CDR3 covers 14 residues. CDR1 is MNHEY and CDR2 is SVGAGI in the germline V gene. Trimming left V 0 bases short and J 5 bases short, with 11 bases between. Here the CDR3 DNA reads TGTGCCAGCAGTTACTCTTTAGATACCAACGAGCAGTACTTC. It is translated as CASSYSLDTNEQYF.

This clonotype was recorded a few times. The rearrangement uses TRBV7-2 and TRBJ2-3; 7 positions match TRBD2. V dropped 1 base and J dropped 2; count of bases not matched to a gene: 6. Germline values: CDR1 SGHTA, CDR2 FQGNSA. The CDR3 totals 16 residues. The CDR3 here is CASSLERAGYTDTQYF. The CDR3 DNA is TGTGCCAGCAGCTTAGAACGAGCGGGGTACACAGATACGCAGTATTTT.

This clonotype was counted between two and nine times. The CDR3 region is CASSLGLVFGGTDTQYF. The CDR3 region has the DNA TGTGCCAGCAGCTTAGGTCTAGTATTTGGGGGCACAGATACGCAGTATTTT. The V call is TRBV11-2, the J call TRBJ2-3, with D unresolved. CDR1 SGHAT and CDR2 FQNNGV come from the germline V gene. Trimming left V 1 base short and J 1 base short, with 15 bases between. This CDR3 comprises 17 residues.

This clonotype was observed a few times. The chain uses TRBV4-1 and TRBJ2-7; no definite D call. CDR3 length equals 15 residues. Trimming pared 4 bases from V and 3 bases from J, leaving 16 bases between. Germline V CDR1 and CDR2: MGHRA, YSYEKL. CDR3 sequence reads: CASSLPEGRIYEQYF. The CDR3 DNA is TGCGCCAGCAGCCTCCCCGAAGGGCGGATCTACGAGCAGTACTTC.

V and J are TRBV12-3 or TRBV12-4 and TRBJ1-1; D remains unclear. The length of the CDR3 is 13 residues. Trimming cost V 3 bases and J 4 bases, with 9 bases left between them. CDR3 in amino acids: CASSFLTVTEAFF. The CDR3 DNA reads TGTGCCAGCAGTTTTTTGACGGTCACTGAAGCTTTCTTT.

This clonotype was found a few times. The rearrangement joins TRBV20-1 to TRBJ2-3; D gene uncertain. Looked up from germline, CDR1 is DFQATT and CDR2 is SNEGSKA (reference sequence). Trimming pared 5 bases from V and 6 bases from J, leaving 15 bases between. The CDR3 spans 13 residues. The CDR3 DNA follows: TGCAGTGCTCGAAGACCGGCCAGGGATACGCAGTATTTT. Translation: CSARRPARDTQYF.

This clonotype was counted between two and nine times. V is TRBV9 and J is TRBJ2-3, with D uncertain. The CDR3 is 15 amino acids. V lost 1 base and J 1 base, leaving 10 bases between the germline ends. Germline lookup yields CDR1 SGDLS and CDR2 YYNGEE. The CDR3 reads CASSVQRWGTDTQYF. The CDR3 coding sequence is TGTGCCAGCAGCGTACAAAGGTGGGGCACAGATACGCAGTATTTT.

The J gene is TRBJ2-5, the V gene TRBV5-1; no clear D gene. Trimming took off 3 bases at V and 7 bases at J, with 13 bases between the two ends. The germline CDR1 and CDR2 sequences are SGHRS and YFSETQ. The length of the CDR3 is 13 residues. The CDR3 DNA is TGCGCCAGCAGCTCGGACCCGGTCGGGACCCAGTACTTC. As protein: CASSSDPVGTQYF.

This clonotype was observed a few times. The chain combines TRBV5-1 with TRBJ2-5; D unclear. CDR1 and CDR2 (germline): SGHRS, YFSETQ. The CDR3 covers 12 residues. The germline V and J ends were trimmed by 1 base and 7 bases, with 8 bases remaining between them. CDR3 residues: CASSLTFGTQYF. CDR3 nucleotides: TGCGCCAGCAGCTTGACTTTCGGGACCCAGTACTTC.

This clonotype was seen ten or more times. In DNA, the CDR3 is TGTGCCAGCAGCCGACTCCCCGGGACACGAAACACCGGGGAGCTGTTTTTT. Amino acids: CASSRLPGTRNTGELFF. The V call is TRBV7-8, the J call TRBJ2-2, with a tentative D call TRBD1 (6 bases). The germline V and J ends were trimmed by 5 bases and 2 bases, with 18 bases remaining between them. Germline V gene lookup returns CDR1 SGHVS and CDR2 FQNEAQ. The CDR3 extends over 17 amino acids. Supplemented by reference TRBV7-8 and TRBJ2-2, the full variable domain reads GAGVSQSPRYKVAKRGQDVALRCDPISGHVSLFWYQQALGQGPEFLTYFQNEAQLDKSGLPSDRFFAERPEGSVSTLKIQRTQQEDSAVYLCASSRLPGTRNTGELFFGEGSRLTVL.

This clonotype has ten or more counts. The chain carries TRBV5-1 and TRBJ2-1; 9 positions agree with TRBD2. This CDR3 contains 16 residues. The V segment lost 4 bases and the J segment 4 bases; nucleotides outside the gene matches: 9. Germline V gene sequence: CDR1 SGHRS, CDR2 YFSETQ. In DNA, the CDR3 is TGCGCCAGCAGCCTGGGACTAGCTTTACCGTACAATGAGCAGTTCTTC. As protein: CASSLGLALPYNEQFF.

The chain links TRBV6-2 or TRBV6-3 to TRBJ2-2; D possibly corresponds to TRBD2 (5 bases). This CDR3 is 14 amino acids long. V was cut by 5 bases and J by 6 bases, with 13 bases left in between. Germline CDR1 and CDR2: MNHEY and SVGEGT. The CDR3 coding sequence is TGTGCCAGCAGTGGACTTGGTCTAGCCGGGGAGCTGTTTTTT. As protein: CASSGLGLAGELFF.

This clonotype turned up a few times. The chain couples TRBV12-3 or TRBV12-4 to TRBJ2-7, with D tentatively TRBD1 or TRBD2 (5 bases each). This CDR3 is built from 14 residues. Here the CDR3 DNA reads TGTGCCAGCAGTTTAGAGGGGAGCTCCTATGAGCAGTACGTC. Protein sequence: CASSLEGSSYEQYV.

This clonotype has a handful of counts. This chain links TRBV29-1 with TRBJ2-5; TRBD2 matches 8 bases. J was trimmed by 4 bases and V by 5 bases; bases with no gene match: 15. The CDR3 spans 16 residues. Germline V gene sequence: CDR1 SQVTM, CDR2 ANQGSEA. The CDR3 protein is CSVRTRGGSFAETQYF. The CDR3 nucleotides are TGCAGCGTTCGGACCCGGGGGGGGAGCTTTGCAGAGACCCAGTACTTC. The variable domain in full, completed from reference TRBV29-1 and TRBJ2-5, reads SAVISQKPSRDICQRGTSLTIQCQVDSQVTMMFWYRQQPGQSLTLIATANQGSEATYESGFVIDKFPISRPNLTFSTLTVSNMSPEDSSIYLCSVRTRGGSFAETQYFGPGTRLLVL.

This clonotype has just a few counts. This chain's CDR3 is CASSPRDLGFNQPQHF. Written as DNA, the CDR3 is TGTGCCAGCAGCCCCCGGGATTTGGGGTTCAATCAGCCCCAGCATTTT. V and J are TRBV7-9 and TRBJ1-5; D not resolved. The germline V gene encodes CDR1 SEHNR and CDR2 FQNEAQ (reference sequence). The CDR3 length is 16 residues. Trimming left V 5 bases short and J 3 bases short, with 17 bases between.